This TCR beta chain was sequenced during a study of graft-versus-host responses after intestinal transplantation. Study details: Anti-thymocyte globulin induction preceded two to three years of tacrolimus and steroid maintenance in all recipients. Whole-study findings and limits: Present in recipient marrow, GvH clones included some that appeared first in ileum or blood.

Comment on this clone: Its antigen remains unknown.

Only in-frame clones appear in the TCRdb table, and some are missing; sequencing was by immunoSEQ multiplex PCR. Here the sample spans about 39,000 clones, 85% to 95% being singletons. V was trimmed by 3 bases and J by 3 bases, leaving 9 bases between them. This CDR3 region has 13 residues. Germline-derived CDR1 and CDR2 are SGHNT and YYREEE (reference sequence). This clonotype was obtained from a human patient who received an intestinal transplant, so some T cells may come from the graft donor. The material sequenced was PBMCs, taken less than 750 days after intestinal transplantation. The chain couples TRBV5-4 to TRBJ2-5, with D unclear. The DNA of the CDR3 is TGTGCCAGCAGCTCGACCTTTAAAGAGACCCAGTACTTC. Translating gives CASSSTFKETQYF.